A selection of T cell receptor beta chains follows, all from one sample in a study of T cells in localized non-small cell lung cancer. Libraries were prepared by immunoSEQ multiplex PCR; TCRdb keeps only in-frame clonotypes and omits some of them. Of roughly 58,000 clones listed, 81% are singletons. This sample comprised PBMCs, obtained before any cancer treatment. The receptors were sampled from a man aged 40 to 69 with stage II lung adenocarcinoma. CDR3s leave out the opening cysteine and the closing phenylalanine or tryptophan. Each record gives: V gene, clone size, CDR3 protein. Size is stated for part of the rows, as once, few or many counts, or as a class when the clone is expanded.

v_call: TRBV6-1; clone_size: -; cdr3_aa: AIRQVTEAF
v_call: TRBV7-9; clone_size: -; cdr3_aa: ASSIGQGLGGVNGYT
v_call: TRBV4-2; clone_size: medium-sized; cdr3_aa: ASSPLGDRTYEQY
v_call: TRBV7-9; clone_size: -; cdr3_aa: ASSLEVTGADGYT
v_call: TRBV10-2; clone_size: -; cdr3_aa: ASSEGGINQPQH
v_call: TRBV6-5; clone_size: -; cdr3_aa: ASSFSDRATEAF
v_call: TRBV6-1; clone_size: -; cdr3_aa: ASSEEPATTNEKLF
v_call: TRBV7-2; clone_size: -; cdr3_aa: ASSSYTGELF
v_call: TRBV5-1; clone_size: -; cdr3_aa: ASSRGDGSSDSNQPQH
v_call: TRBV5-6; clone_size: -; cdr3_aa: ASSKNRVAGNTIY
v_call: TRBV9; clone_size: -; cdr3_aa: ASTFSGSSYNEQF
v_call: TRBV19; clone_size: -; cdr3_aa: ASIGTGYTGELF
v_call: TRBV30; clone_size: -; cdr3_aa: AWSVDGAAGELF
v_call: TRBV29-1; clone_size: -; cdr3_aa: SVDHNQGTEAF
v_call: TRBV6-1; clone_size: -; cdr3_aa: ASSEISGSGANVLT
v_call: TRBV19; clone_size: -; cdr3_aa: ASSMGTGGIGELF
v_call: TRBV11-3; clone_size: -; cdr3_aa: ASSPLLAGGEDEQF
v_call: TRBV11-3; clone_size: -; cdr3_aa: ASSAPGQGAPGSDEQF
v_call: TRBV4-2; clone_size: once; cdr3_aa: ASSQGGKYSNQPQH
v_call: TRBV5-4; clone_size: -; cdr3_aa: ASSPGQAFANYGYT
v_call: TRBV4-1; clone_size: -; cdr3_aa: ASSHAGEIGEQY
v_call: TRBV7-2; clone_size: -; cdr3_aa: ASSLLVGQGTEQF
v_call: TRBV19; clone_size: -; cdr3_aa: ASTNTGLGSGELF
v_call: TRBV7-6; clone_size: -; cdr3_aa: ASSLGDYNEQF
v_call: TRBV6-1; clone_size: few; cdr3_aa: ASKRTYEQY
v_call: TRBV5-1; clone_size: -; cdr3_aa: ASSLGMTSGSWTDTQY
v_call: TRBV27; clone_size: -; cdr3_aa: ASSYTGTQPQH
v_call: TRBV7-2; clone_size: -; cdr3_aa: ASSSGQPKNIQY
v_call: TRBV5-1; clone_size: -; cdr3_aa: ASSLAVGGQSYEQY
v_call: TRBV2; clone_size: -; cdr3_aa: ASSEEGSTDTQY
v_call: TRBV9; clone_size: -; cdr3_aa: ASSFDRVGTDTQY
v_call: TRBV4-2; clone_size: few; cdr3_aa: ASSPLGQQETQY
v_call: TRBV29-1; clone_size: -; cdr3_aa: SVNRGPNEQF
v_call: TRBV5-1; clone_size: -; cdr3_aa: ASSTGQGYEQY
v_call: TRBV29-1; clone_size: -; cdr3_aa: SVVQNTEAF
v_call: TRBV5-1; clone_size: -; cdr3_aa: ASSLGTASSYEQY